There are a few counts of the clone carrying this TCR beta chain. The target antigen is unknown. Both TCR beta VDJ combination and CDR3 sequence profiling were carried out. Genomic DNA was the template for this profiling. TCRdb passed the reads through MiXCR, listing each CDR3 protein once. The sample lists some 240,000 distinct CDR3 sequences, almost 35% occurring once. The source of the sample is a study of CD8+CD57+ T cells in acquired aplastic anemia. Study summary: Average DNA yield from sorted CD4+ and CD8+ cells was roughly 3.1 ug. Read counts for CD4+ cells (from healthy donors) averaged about 10.8 million. Findings and limits, study-wide: For CD8+ Simpson's diversity, patients and controls showed no significant difference.

Germline V CDR1 and CDR2: MGHDK, SYGVNS. The V end was cut by 8 bases, the J end by 7 bases, with 27 bases between. This CDR3 region has 16 residues. Sequenced input: sorted CD4+, CD8+, or CD8+CD57+ T cells (not recorded which) from PBMCs. This TCR was sampled from a human donor in good health, serving as a control. The rearrangement uses TRBV25-1 and TRBJ2-7, with D tentatively TRBD1 (6 bases). CDR3 DNA: TGTGCCAGCTCACGCGGCCGGGACACCTTTTGGGGAGAGCAGTACTTC. Translated: CASSRGRDTFWGEQYF.